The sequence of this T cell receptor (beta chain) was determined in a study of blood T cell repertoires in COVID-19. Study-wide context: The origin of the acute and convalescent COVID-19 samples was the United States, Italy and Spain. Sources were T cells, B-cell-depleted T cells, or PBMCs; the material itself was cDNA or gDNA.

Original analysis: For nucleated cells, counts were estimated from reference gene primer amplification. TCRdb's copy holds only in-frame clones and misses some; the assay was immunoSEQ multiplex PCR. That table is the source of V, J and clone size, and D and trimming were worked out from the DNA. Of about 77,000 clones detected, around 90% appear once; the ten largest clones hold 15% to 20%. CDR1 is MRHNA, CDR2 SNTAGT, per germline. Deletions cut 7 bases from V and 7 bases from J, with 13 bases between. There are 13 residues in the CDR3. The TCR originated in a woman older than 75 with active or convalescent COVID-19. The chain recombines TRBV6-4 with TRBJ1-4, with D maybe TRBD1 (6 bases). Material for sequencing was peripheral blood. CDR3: CASIGTNSEKLFF. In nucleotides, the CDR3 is TGTGCCAGCATTGGGACAAATTCTGAAAAACTGTTTTTT.